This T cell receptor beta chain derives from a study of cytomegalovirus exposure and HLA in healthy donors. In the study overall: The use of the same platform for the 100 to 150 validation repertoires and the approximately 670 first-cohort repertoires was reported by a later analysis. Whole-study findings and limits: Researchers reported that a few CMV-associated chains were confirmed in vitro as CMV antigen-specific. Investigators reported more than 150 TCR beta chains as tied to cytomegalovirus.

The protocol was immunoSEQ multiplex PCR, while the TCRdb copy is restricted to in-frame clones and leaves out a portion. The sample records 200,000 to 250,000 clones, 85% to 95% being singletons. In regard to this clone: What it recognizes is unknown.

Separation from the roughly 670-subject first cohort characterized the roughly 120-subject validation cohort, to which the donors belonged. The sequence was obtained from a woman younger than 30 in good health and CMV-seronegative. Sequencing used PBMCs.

In nucleotides, the CDR3 is TGTGCCAGTAGTATATCAGGGTATGACGGCTACACCTTC. Its translation: CASSISGYDGYTF. This rearrangement joins TRBV19 to TRBJ1-2, with TRBD1 as a possible D gene (5 bases). V was clipped by 2 bases and J by 8 bases, with 12 bases between them. From germline, CDR1 is LNHDA and CDR2 SQIVND (reference sequence). This CDR3 region has 13 residues.